This T cell receptor (beta chain) was identified in a study of T-cell reconstitution after alpha-beta-depleted transplantation in children. This clonotype has more than one count but fewer than ten. Trimming shortened V by 3 bases and J by 5 bases, and 11 bases separated the two germline ends. The CDR3 extends over 12 amino acids. Germline V gene lookup returns CDR1 DFQATT and CDR2 SNEGSKA (reference sequence). Unique molecular identifiers were incorporated when the TCRbeta library was constructed. TCRdb ran MiXCR on the PCR reads and lists one entry per CDR3 protein. Among 750,000 to 950,000 distinct CDR3 sequences, roughly 15% were seen once, and the ten largest hold 5%.

The material was PBMCs, mostly from graft donor cells, obtained 360 days after TCRalphabeta/CD19-depleted stem cell transplant. The clonotype comes from a male patient younger than 18 who had a stem cell transplant for acute lymphoblastic leukemia, so the T cells may come from the graft donor. V is TRBV20-1 and J is TRBJ2-7; D is perhaps TRBD2 (6 bases). Here the CDR3 DNA reads TGCAGTGCTAGTTGGGACTCGAACGAGCAGTACTTC. Its protein product is CSASWDSNEQYF.